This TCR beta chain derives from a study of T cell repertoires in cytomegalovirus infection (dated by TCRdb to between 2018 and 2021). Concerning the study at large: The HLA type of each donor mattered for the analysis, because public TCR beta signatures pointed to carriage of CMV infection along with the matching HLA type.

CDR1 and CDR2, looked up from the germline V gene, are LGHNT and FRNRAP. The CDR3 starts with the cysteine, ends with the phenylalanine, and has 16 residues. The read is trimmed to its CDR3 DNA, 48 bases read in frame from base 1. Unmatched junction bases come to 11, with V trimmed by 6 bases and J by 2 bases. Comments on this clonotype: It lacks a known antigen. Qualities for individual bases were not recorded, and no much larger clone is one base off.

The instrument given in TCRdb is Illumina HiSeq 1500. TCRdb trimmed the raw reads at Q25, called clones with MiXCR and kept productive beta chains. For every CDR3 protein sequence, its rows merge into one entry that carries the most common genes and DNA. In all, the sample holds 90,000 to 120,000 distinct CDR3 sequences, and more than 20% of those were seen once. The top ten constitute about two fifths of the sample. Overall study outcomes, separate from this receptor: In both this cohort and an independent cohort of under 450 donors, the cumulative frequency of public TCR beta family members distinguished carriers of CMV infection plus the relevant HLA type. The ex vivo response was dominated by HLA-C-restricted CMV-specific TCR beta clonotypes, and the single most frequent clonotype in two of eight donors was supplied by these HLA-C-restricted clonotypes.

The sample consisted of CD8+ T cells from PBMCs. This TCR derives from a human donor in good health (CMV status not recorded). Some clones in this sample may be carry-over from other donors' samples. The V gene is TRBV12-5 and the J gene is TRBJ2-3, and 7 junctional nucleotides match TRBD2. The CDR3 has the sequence CASGGPGRGDTDTQYF. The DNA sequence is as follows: TGTGCTAGTGGCGGCCCCGGACGGGGGGACACAGATACGCAGTATTTT.